This paragraph reports one T cell receptor (beta chain). Its antigen is still unknown. Per germline, CDR1 MNHEY and CDR2 SVGAGI. Trimming shortened V by 8 bases and J by 7 bases, and 15 bases separated the two germline ends. This CDR3 comprises 13 residues. TCRdb's table, derived via immunoSEQ multiplex PCR, lists solely in-frame clones and lacks some. Among some 180,000 clones listed, around 90% were seen once. The entry originates in a study of T cell responses to AZD1222 COVID-19 vaccine. Study results and caveats: Reportedly, close to half of spike-specific TCRs are directed against unmutated variant regions. Only 5 or 6 individuals given AZD1222 were seropositive at baseline. Clonal diversity was possibly underestimated; the donors were predominantly white British and more often female.

The material was peripheral blood, obtained 28 days after the second dose of the MenACWY control vaccine. The rearrangement joins TRBV6-5 to TRBJ1-5; D remains ambiguous. This TCR was recovered from an adult who received the MenACWY meningococcal vaccine as a control. As DNA, the CDR3 is TGTGCCAGCCTTCGGGGTCTTGGCCAGCCCCAGCATTTT. It specifies CASLRGLGQPQHF.